The 17 T cell receptor beta chains below come from one sample, sequenced in a study of control samples from healthy donors and cancer patients. Produced via immunoSEQ multiplex PCR; TCRdb's table is partial and in-frame only. Among roughly 190,000 clones, about 89% were seen once, and the ten largest hold 1.5% to 2%. Sequenced material: blood. Receptor source: a man aged 25 to 40 in good health.

CDR3 coding DNA: TGTGCCAGCTCAAGCCCGGGACAGAACTATGGCTACACCTTC. Translated, it gives CASSSPGQNYGYTF. The chain couples TRBV6-5 to TRBJ1-2, with TRBD1 matching over 7 bases. V dropped 8 bases and J dropped 2; count of bases not matched to a gene: 8. There are 14 residues in the CDR3. Germline CDR1 MNHEY, CDR2 SVGAGI.

V usage is TRBV27 and J usage is TRBJ1-2, with D tentatively TRBD1 (5 bases). CDR3 size: 16 residues. Germline V CDR1 and CDR2: MNHEY, SMNVEV (reference sequence). Deletions cut 5 bases from V and 4 bases from J, with 20 bases between. The CDR3 DNA is TGTGCCAGCAGTAGCCTAGTGCAGGGCACCCCCTATGGCTACACCTTC. It specifies CASSSLVQGTPYGYTF.

This chain links TRBV2 with TRBJ2-1; D possibly corresponds to TRBD2 (8 bases). The V end lost 5 bases, the J end lost 9 bases, and 23 bases lay between the germline ends. Germline V gene sequence: CDR1 SNHLY, CDR2 FYNNEI. The length of the CDR3 is 16 residues. The CDR3 is CASSYRGLGRGGEQFF. DNA for the CDR3: TGTGCCAGCAGTTACAGGGGACTAGGCAGGGGTGGTGAGCAGTTCTTC.

This clone has just one count. Other DNA sequences in this sample translate to the same CDR3. This rearrangement joins TRBV18 to TRBJ1-3; TRBD1 matches at 7 bases. The J segment lost 2 bases and the V segment lost 6 bases, leaving 4 bases of the junction unmatched. Germline CDR1 KGHSH, CDR2 LQKENI. The length of the CDR3 is 14 residues. The CDR3 loop reads CASSPGTAGNTIYF. The CDR3 coding sequence is TGTGCCAGCTCGCCCGGGACAGCTGGAAACACCATATATTTT.

J is TRBJ2-7 and V is TRBV6-2 or TRBV6-3; D is unresolved. This CDR3 has 14 amino acids. The V gene's germline CDR1 is MNHEY and CDR2 SVGEGT. Trimming removed 4 bases from V and 6 bases from J, with 16 bases in between. The CDR3 DNA reads TGTGCCAGCAGTTCGACGGGTCCATACGCCGAGCAGTACTTC. Residues: CASSSTGPYAEQYF.

There are a few counts of this clone. This chain connects TRBV3-1 (or the pseudogene TRBV3-2) to TRBJ2-2, with D perhaps TRBD1 or TRBD2 (5 bases each). The CDR3 has 17 residues. The germline gives CDR1 LGHDT, CDR2 YNNKEL (reference sequence). The V and J ends lost 6 bases and 5 bases respectively, with 22 bases between them. The CDR3 region is CASSHTPASGGTGELFF. CDR3 nucleotides: TGTGCCAGCAGTCATACACCCGCTAGTGGGGGTACCGGGGAGCTGTTTTTT.

As to this clone: A read error may produce the germline difference seen at one junction end. V is TRBV27 and J is TRBJ2-7; D tentatively reads TRBD1 or TRBD2 (5 bases each). This CDR3 is 13 amino acids long. CDR1 and CDR2 (germline): MNHEY, SMNVEV (reference sequence). The CDR3 sequence is CASSLRQRGTPAF. The CDR3 DNA reads TGTGCCAGCAGTCTACGACAGAGGGGTACCCCCGCGTTC.

This rearrangement joins TRBV5-5 to TRBJ2-7; the D gene is possibly TRBD2 (5 bases). Germline values: CDR1 SGHKS, CDR2 YYEKEE (reference sequence). CDR3 length: 15 amino acids. V lost 3 bases to trimming and J lost 4 bases, with 17 bases between them. CDR3 region: CASSSPGRGPYEQYF. As DNA, the CDR3 is TGTGCCAGCAGCTCCCCCGGTAGAGGGCCATACGAGCAGTACTTC.

J is TRBJ2-3 and V is TRBV6-5; D not resolved. Trimming stripped 5 bases from V and 8 bases from J, with 14 bases between. The germline V gene has CDR1 MNHEY and CDR2 SVGAGI. The CDR3 is 13 residues long. The CDR3 DNA reads TGTGCCAGCAGTCCTAATCAGGTCGCTACGCAGTATTTT. This codes for CASSPNQVATQYF.

This chain uses TRBV6-1 with TRBJ1-6, with D possibly being TRBD1 (5 bases). This CDR3 is built from 15 residues. CDR1 and CDR2 from the germline V gene are MNHNS and SASEGT. Trimming stripped 2 bases from V and 7 bases from J, with 12 bases between. In nucleotides, the CDR3 is TGTGCCAGCAGTGAAACGGGACGTGGGAATTCACCCCTCCACTTT. Protein sequence: CASSETGRGNSPLHF.

The rearrangement links TRBV19 to TRBJ2-7; D is unclear. Germline V gives CDR1 LNHDA, CDR2 SQIVND (reference sequence). This CDR3 has 12 amino acids. V gave up 4 bases and J gave up 4 bases, with 8 bases separating them. This CDR3 is CASSRGFYEQYF. The CDR3 DNA sequence: TGTGCCAGTAGTAGGGGTTTTTACGAGCAGTACTTC. Full variable domain (missing parts from reference TRBV19 and TRBJ2-7): DGGITQSPKYLFRKEGQNVTLSCEQNLNHDAMYWYRQDPGQGLRLIYYSQIVNDFQKGDIAEGYSVSREKKESFPLTVTSAQKNPTAFYLCASSRGFYEQYFGPGTRLTVT.

The rearrangement links TRBV7-8 to TRBJ2-7; D is undetermined. The CDR3 has 13 residues. From germline, CDR1 is SGHVS and CDR2 FQNEAQ. V was trimmed by 0 bases and J by 11 bases, leaving 14 bases between them. The CDR3 protein is CASSLALIRAKYF. CDR3 sequence (DNA): TGTGCCAGCAGCTTAGCGCTAATAAGGGCGAAGTACTTC.

The genes are TRBV6-5 and TRBJ2-7; unclear D gene. The germline CDR1 and CDR2 sequences are MNHEY and SVGAGI. The ends were cut back, 5 bases at V and 0 bases at J, with 5 bases in the middle. This CDR3 comprises 12 residues. CDR3 amino acids: CASSPRSYEQYF. DNA for the CDR3: TGTGCCAGCAGTCCCCGCTCCTACGAGCAGTACTTC.

This chain connects TRBV19 to TRBJ2-3; 10 nucleotides line up with TRBD1. CDR1 is LNHDA, CDR2 SQIVND, per germline (reference sequence). This CDR3 spans 14 amino acids. J lost 3 bases, V lost 11 bases, and 8 bases had no gene match. CDR3 in amino acids: CASRTGGRTDTQYF. The CDR3 DNA reads as TGTGCCTCGCGGACAGGGGGACGAACAGATACGCAGTATTTT.

The chain recombines TRBV5-6 with TRBJ2-7; TRBD2 might be the D (5 bases). The CDR3 contains 13 residues. The V gene's germline CDR1 is SGHDT and CDR2 YYEEEE. Trimming pared 2 bases from V and 3 bases from J, leaving 9 bases between. CDR3 region: CASSLGGFYEQYF. CDR3 DNA: TGTGCCAGCAGCTTAGGCGGGTTCTACGAGCAGTACTTC.

The chain recombines TRBV29-1 with TRBJ2-3, with D perhaps TRBD2 (7 bases). Germline CDR1 and CDR2: SQVTM and ANQGSEA. CDR3 length: 13 amino acids. The V end lost 7 bases, the J end lost 4 bases, and 15 bases lay between the germline ends. For the CDR3, the DNA is TGCAGCGCCGGGGGGCGGCGGGCAGATACGCAGTATTTT. Amino acids: CSAGGRRADTQYF.

For the CDR3, the DNA is TGCGCCAGCAGCCTCCTCACGAGAACGAACACTGAAGCTTTCTTT. As protein: CASSLLTRTNTEAFF. V and J are TRBV5-1 and TRBJ1-1; D gene ambiguous. From germline, CDR1 is SGHRS and CDR2 YFSETQ. V dropped 4 bases and J dropped 1 base, with 14 bases sitting between them. The CDR3 totals 15 residues.